This record covers a single TCR beta chain. Its cognate antigen is unknown. Trimming stripped 2 bases from V and 7 bases from J, with 11 bases between. Germline CDR1 and CDR2: SGHVS and FQNEAQ. The CDR3 has 14 residues. This sample was taken from a study of OX40 agonist ivuxolimab in advanced cancers. Study-level findings and limits: Partial responders at 0.1-3.0 mg/kg showed near-lowest clonal expansion.

TCRdb's copy holds only in-frame clones and misses some; the assay was immunoSEQ multiplex PCR. The table records some 69,000 clones, 80% of them present only once. Sequences were derived from CD4+ or CD8+ T cells sorted from blood, sampled in a trial of the OX40 agonist ivuxolimab. This chain links TRBV7-8 with TRBJ2-2, with D tentatively TRBD1 (5 bases). The origin of this receptor is an adult with an advanced solid tumor such as melanoma, head and neck, liver or kidney cancer. The CDR3 protein is CASSLPQGNGELFF. CDR3 in DNA: TGTGCCAGCAGCTTACCTCAGGGAAACGGGGAGCTGTTTTTT.